Given below is one TCR beta chain in context. The data stem from a study of shared clonotypes between healthy human individuals. This CDR3 comprises 14 residues. From germline, CDR1 is LGHNA and CDR2 YNFKEQ. Trimming took 4 bases from V and 0 from J, leaving 9 bases between them. Profiling relied on immunoSEQ multiplex PCR, and the TCRdb table lists in-frame clones only, not all of them. The sample holds under 1,100,000 clones, about 76% seen once. The source is a young man in good health. Sequenced material: memory CD4+ T cells sorted from blood. Stated subset: CD45RA-negative fraction. This chain uses TRBV4-2 with TRBJ1-1, with D possibly TRBD1 on 5 matching bases. CDR3 amino acids: CASSPGRMNTEAFF. CDR3 bases: TGTGCCAGCAGCCCGGGACGGATGAACACTGAAGCTTTCTTT.